This section outlines one T cell receptor (beta chain) sequence together with its context. This sample was taken from a study of monozygotic twins with inflammatory bowel disease. TCRdb re-called the 5' RACE reads and gives one entry per CDR3 protein, without DNA. The repertoire table contains approximately 340,000 distinct CDR3 sequences. This CDR3 is built from 14 residues. Germline V gene lookup returns CDR1 LGHNA and CDR2 YSLEER. The chain carries TRBV4-3 and TRBJ1-2. The sequencing input was blood. The TCR sequence derives from a human donor with ulcerative colitis or Crohn's disease, or a healthy co-twin of an affected twin (not recorded which). The CDR3 reads CASSQEGEDYGYTF.